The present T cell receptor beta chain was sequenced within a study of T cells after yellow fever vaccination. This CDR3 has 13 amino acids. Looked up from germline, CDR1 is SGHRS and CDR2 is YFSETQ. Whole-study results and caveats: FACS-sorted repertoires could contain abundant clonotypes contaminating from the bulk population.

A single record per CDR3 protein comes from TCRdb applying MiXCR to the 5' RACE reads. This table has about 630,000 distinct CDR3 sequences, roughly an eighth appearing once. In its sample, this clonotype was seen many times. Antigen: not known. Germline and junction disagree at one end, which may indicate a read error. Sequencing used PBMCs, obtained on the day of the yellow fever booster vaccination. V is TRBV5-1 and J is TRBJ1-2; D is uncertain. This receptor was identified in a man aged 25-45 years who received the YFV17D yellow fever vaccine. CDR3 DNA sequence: TGTGCCAGCAGCTTGGGTGCAAACTATGGCTACACCTTC. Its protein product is CASSLGANYGYTF.